This T cell receptor (beta chain) is drawn from a study of control samples from healthy donors and cancer patients. The method was immunoSEQ multiplex PCR; TCRdb's version includes in-frame clones alone and lacks a portion of them. The sample shows around 130,000 clones, 75% to 95% of them seen only once. The sample comprised blood. The receptor comes from a man between 18 and 29 years old in good health.

CDR3 sequence (DNA): TGTGCCTGGAGTCCCGGGAGCAATCAGCCCCAGCATTTT. Translated: CAWSPGSNQPQHF. The chain is built from TRBV30 and TRBJ1-5; no clear D gene. Germline values: CDR1 GTSNPN, CDR2 SVGIG (reference sequence). The CDR3 has 13 residues. Trimming shortened V by 2 bases and J by 1 base, and 6 bases separated the two germline ends. Combining the CDR3 with reference TRBV30 and TRBJ1-5 gives the whole variable domain SQTIHQWPATLVQPVGSPLSLECTVEGTSNPNLYWYRQAAGRGLQLLFYSVGIGQISSEVPQNLSASRPQDRQFILSSKKLLLSDSGFYLCAWSPGSNQPQHFGDGTRLSIL.